This T cell receptor beta chain was sequenced for a study of T cell responses to AZD1222 COVID-19 vaccine. Overall study results and limits: The CD4 TCRs associated with vaccination extended across spike and predominated at 160-218 and 743-854. Elevations in Spike-specific TCR breadth and depth followed administration of two AZD1222 doses.

Data came from immunoSEQ multiplex PCR; TCRdb stores just in-frame clones and leaves some out. The sample carries about 53,000 clones, approximately 84% recorded once. Germline V gene data show CDR1 as KGHSH and CDR2 as LQKENI. The CDR3 is 14 residues long. V shed 2 bases, J shed 8 bases, and the junction held 6 bases outside the gene matches. Remarks on this clone: Its antigen is undetermined.

V is TRBV18 and J is TRBJ1-1; 9 nucleotides align to TRBD1. This material consisted of peripheral blood, taken on day 0 of AZD1222 vaccination. The sequence derives from an adult in good health. For the CDR3, the DNA is TGTGCCAGCTCACCAACCCGACAGGGGGTCGAAGCTTTCTTT. Amino acids: CASSPTRQGVEAFF.